This is a list of T cell receptor beta chains from one sample in a study of T-cell memory formation after mild COVID-19. Each CDR3 protein is one row after TCRdb ran MiXCR on the 5' RACE reads. The sample contains 250,000 to 400,000 distinct CDR3 sequences, approximately 14% of which appear only once. Sample: PBMCs or a T cell subset sorted from them (not recorded which). The origin of the receptors is a man aged 18 to 30 who had mild COVID-19 (a few samples of this study predate the infection). Cell type and time point are not known. The CDR3 runs from the conserved cysteine through the conserved F or W. A D gene is named only where the DNA matches it firmly. Size is stated for part of the rows, as once, few or many counts, or as a class when the clone is expanded.

-,TRBV20-1,TRBJ2-3,-,TGCAGTGCTAGAGGAGACCACATGGGTTTAGATACGCAGTATTTT,CSARGDHMGLDTQYF
-,TRBV29-1,TRBJ2-2,few,TGCAGCGTTGAAGTAGGCAGGGCGAACACCGGGGAGCTGTTTTTT,CSVEVGRANTGELFF
-,TRBV5-4,TRBJ1-6,-,TGTGCCAGCAGCTTGACGAGTAATTCACCCCTCCACTTT,CASSLTSNSPLHF
-,TRBV12-3/TRBV12-4,TRBJ2-7,-,TGTGCCAGCACGCGCTCGAGTTCGTACGAGCAGTACTTC,CASTRSSSYEQYF
-,TRBV7-9,TRBJ2-2,many,TGTGCCAGCAGCTTTCCGACCGGCACCGGGGAGCTGTTTTTT,CASSFPTGTGELFF
TRBD1,TRBV12-3/TRBV12-4,TRBJ1-6,-,TGTGCCAGCAGTTTGGACAGGGAGGCTTCACCCCTCCACTTT,CASSLDREASPLHF
TRBD1,TRBV4-3,TRBJ1-6,few,TGCGCCAGCAGCCAAGCGCCAGGGGGACGCGGTTCACCCCTCCACTTT,CASSQAPGGRGSPLHF
-,TRBV2,TRBJ2-1,-,TGTGCCGGGTCTCGGGGCTCTAATGAGCAGTTCTTC,CAGSRGSNEQFF
-,TRBV7-3,TRBJ1-1,few,TGTGCCAGCAGCTTAAGGAGGGGGAACACTGAAGCTTTCTTT,CASSLRRGNTEAFF
-,TRBV4-3,TRBJ1-1,-,TGCGCCAGCAGCCAACTGAGCGGGACTGAAGCTTTCTTT,CASSQLSGTEAFF
-,TRBV4-3,TRBJ2-7,once,TGCGCCAGCAGCCAAACAGGGAACTACGAGCAGTACTTC,CASSQTGNYEQYF
TRBD1,TRBV7-2,TRBJ1-2,many,TGTGCCAGCAGCTTAGGGGGACAGGGGTTAAAGAAGCATGGCTACACCTTC,CASSLGGQGLKKHGYTF
-,TRBV20-1,TRBJ2-3,few,TGCAGTGCTAGGGGTGGGGTGGATACGCAGTATTTT,CSARGGVDTQYF
-,TRBV5-1,TRBJ2-5,many,TGCGCCAGCAGCTTGGCTCCCACCGATCGGACCCAGTACTTC,CASSLAPTDRTQYF
-,TRBV12-3/TRBV12-4,TRBJ1-6,-,TGTGCCAGCAGCCCTAACGGCACGACCTCCTATAATTCACCCCTCCACTTT,CASSPNGTTSYNSPLHF
TRBD2,TRBV6-2/TRBV6-3,TRBJ2-7,-,TGTGCCAGCAGTAGGACTAGCGGGTCACTCGAGCAGTACTTC,CASSRTSGSLEQYF